Given below is one T cell receptor beta chain in context. The V gene end was trimmed by 6 bases and the J gene end by 4 bases; junction bases not matched to a gene: 6. Germline CDR1 MDHEN, CDR2 SYDVKM. The CDR3 has 15 amino acids. CD45RO-negative cells were positively selected for CCR7, leaving out terminally differentiated effector memory CD45RA+ cells. The data originate from a study of shared clonotypes between healthy human individuals. Some clones are missing from TCRdb's copy, which holds only in-frame ones; the method was immunoSEQ multiplex PCR. The data show hundreds of thousands of clones, with about 96% seen just once and about 0.11% held by the top ten.

Sequencing was performed on naive CD8+ T cells sorted from blood. The rearrangement joins TRBV28 to TRBJ2-2, with 9 nucleotides matching TRBD1. The receptor comes from a woman in her twenties or thirties in good health. The CDR3 sequence is CASRDRGQTTGELFF. CDR3 nucleotide sequence: TGTGCCAGCAGGGACAGGGGACAAACCACCGGGGAGCTGTTTTTT. The full variable domain, with the rest looked up from reference TRBV28 and TRBJ2-2, is DVKVTQSSRYLVKRTGEKVFLECVQDMDHENMFWYRQDPGLGLRLIYFSYDVKMKEKGDIPEGYSVSREKKERFSLILESASTNQTSMYLCASRDRGQTTGELFFGEGSRLTVL.